The entry that follows covers one TCR beta chain sequence. V shed 1 base and J shed 2 bases, with 9 bases lying between them. CDR3 size: 14 residues. Germline V gene lookup returns CDR1 LGHNA and CDR2 YNFKEQ. This sample is drawn from a study of blood T cell repertoires in COVID-19. Study-level information: The samples span acute and convalescent COVID-19 from the United States, Italy and Spain. PBMCs, B-cell-depleted T cells, or T cells provided the cDNA or gDNA that made up the material.

Authors' methods: How many nucleated cells were present was estimated from reference gene primer amplification. Here immunoSEQ multiplex PCR was the method, and the copy in TCRdb shows in-frame clones only, minus some. For V, J and clone size, that table is used; D and trimming come from the DNA. The repertoire consists of approximately 240,000 clones, with around four fifths occurring once and the leading ten covering under 4.5%. The sequence was collected from a man aged 50 to 59 with acute or convalescent COVID-19. The rearrangement uses TRBV4-2 and TRBJ2-7; D is unresolved. The specimen sequenced was peripheral blood. The CDR3 nucleotides read TGTGCCAGCAGCCAAGGTCTAGGAGCCTACGAGCAGTACTTC. Translated: CASSQGLGAYEQYF.